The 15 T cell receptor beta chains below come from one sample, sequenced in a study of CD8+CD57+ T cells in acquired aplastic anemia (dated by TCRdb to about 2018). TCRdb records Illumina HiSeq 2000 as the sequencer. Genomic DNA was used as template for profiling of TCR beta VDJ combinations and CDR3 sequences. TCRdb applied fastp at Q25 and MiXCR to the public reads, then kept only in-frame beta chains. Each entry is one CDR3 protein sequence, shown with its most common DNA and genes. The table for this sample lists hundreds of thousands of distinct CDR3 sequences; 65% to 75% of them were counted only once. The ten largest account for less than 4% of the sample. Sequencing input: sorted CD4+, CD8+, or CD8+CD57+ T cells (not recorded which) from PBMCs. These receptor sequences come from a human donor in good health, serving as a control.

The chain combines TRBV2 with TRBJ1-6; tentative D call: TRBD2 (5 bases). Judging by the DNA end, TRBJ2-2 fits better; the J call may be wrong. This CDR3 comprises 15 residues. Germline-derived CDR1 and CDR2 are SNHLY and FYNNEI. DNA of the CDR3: TGTGCCAGCAGCCGAGAAAGTGGACTCAATTCAGCCCTGTTTTTT. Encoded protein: CASSRESGLNSALFF.

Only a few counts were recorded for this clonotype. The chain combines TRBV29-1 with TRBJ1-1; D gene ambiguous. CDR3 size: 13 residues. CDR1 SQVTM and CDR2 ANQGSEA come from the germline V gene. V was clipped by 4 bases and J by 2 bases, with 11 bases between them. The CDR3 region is CSVVGSGNTEAFF. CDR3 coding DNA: TGCAGCGTTGTCGGCTCTGGAAACACTGAAGCTTTCTTT. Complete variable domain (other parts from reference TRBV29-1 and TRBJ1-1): SAVISQKPSRDICQRGTSLTIQCQVDSQVTMMFWYRQQPGQSLTLIATANQGSEATYESGFVIDKFPISRPNLTFSTLTVSNMSPEDSSIYLCSVVGSGNTEAFFGQGTRLTVV.

CDR3 region: CASSSRPHDRWRYTF. CDR3 nucleotides: TGTGCCAGCAGCTCACGCCCGCATGATCGCTGGCGCTACACCTTC. The chain joins TRBV9 to TRBJ1-2; D is unclear. The V end lost 4 bases, the J end lost 9 bases, and 22 bases lay between the germline ends. CDR1 is SGDLS and CDR2 is YYNGEE in the germline V gene. This CDR3 has 15 residues.

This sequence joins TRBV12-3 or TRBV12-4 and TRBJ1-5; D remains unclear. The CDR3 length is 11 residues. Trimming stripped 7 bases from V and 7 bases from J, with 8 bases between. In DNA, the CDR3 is TGTGCCAGCAAGCGTGTACAGCCCCAGCATTTT. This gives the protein CASKRVQPQHF.

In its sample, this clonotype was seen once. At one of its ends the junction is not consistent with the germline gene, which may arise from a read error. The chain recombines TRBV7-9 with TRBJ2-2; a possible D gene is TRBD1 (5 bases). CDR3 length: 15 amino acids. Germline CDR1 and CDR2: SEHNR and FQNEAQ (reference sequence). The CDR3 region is CASSPGGRRTGALFF. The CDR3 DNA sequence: TGTGCCAGCAGCCCCGGCGGTCGTAGAACTGGGGCGCTGTTTTTT.

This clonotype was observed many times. The CDR3 DNA reads TGCGCCAGCAGCCCTGGGTGGGTTGCAACTAATGAAAAACTGTTTTTT. It is translated as CASSPGWVATNEKLFF. The V and J genes are TRBV4-1 and TRBJ1-4; D gene ambiguous. The CDR3 contains 16 residues. Trimming left V 4 bases short and J 0 bases short, with 12 bases between. CDR1 MGHRA and CDR2 YSYEKL come from the germline V gene.

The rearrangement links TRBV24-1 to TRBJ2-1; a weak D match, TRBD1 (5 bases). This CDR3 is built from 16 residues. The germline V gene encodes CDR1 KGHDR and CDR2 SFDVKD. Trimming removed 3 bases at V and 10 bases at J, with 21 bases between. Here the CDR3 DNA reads TGTGCCACCAGTGATCCGACAGCCTCCGGCTCCAACGAGCAGTTCTTC. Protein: CATSDPTASGSNEQFF.

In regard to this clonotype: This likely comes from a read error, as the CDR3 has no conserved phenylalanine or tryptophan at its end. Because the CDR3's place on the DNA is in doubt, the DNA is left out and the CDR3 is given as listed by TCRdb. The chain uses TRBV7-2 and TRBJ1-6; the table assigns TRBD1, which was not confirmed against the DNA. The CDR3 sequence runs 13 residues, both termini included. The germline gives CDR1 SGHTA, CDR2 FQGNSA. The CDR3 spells CASSLSVQGYNHV.

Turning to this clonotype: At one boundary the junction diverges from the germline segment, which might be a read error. CDR3 DNA: TGTGCCAGCAGCTTAGACGGGACAGGGTATAAGTATTTT. This gives the protein CASSLDGTGYKYF. The V gene is TRBV12-3 or TRBV12-4, the J gene TRBJ2-3; 9 nucleotides agree with TRBD1. The CDR3 length is 13 residues.

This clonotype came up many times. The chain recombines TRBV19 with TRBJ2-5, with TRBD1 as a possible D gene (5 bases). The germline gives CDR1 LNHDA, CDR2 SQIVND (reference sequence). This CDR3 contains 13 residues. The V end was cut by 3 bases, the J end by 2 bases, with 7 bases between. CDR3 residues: CASSMGQQETQYF. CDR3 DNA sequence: TGTGCCAGTAGTATGGGGCAGCAAGAGACCCAGTACTTC.

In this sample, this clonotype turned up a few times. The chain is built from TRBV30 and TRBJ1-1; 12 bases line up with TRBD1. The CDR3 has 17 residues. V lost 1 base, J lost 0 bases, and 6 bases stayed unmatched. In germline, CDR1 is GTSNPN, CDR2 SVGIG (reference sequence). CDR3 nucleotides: TGTGCCTGGAGTGGGGGACAGGGGGCAGGAATGAACACTGAAGCTTTCTTT. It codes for CAWSGGQGAGMNTEAFF.

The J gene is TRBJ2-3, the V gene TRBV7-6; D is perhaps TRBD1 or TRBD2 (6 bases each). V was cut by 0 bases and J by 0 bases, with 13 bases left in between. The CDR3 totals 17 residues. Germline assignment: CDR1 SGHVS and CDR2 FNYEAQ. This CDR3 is CASSLARGPPSTDTQYF. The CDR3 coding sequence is TGTGCCAGCAGCTTAGCCCGGGGGCCCCCTAGCACAGATACGCAGTATTTT.

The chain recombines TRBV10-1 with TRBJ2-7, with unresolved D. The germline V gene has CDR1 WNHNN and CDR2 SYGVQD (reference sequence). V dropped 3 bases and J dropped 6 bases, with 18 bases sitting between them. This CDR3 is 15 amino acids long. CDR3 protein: CASSDADGRAREQYF. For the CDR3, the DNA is TGCGCCAGCAGTGACGCGGACGGTCGAGCACGCGAGCAGTACTTC.

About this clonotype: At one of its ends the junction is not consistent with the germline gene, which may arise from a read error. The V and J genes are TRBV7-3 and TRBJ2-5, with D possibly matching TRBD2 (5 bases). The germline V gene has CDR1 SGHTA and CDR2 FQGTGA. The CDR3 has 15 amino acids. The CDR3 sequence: CASSGNGGLQETQCF. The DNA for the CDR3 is TGTGCCAGCAGCGGCAACGGCGGGCTACAAGAGACCCAGTGCTTC.

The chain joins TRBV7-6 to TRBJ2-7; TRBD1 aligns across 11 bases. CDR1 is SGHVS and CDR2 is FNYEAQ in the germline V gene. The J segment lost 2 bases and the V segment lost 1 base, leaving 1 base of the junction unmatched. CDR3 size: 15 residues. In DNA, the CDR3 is TGTGCCAGCAGCTTAGGGGACAGGGGGACCTACGAGCAGTACTTC. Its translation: CASSLGDRGTYEQYF.